This TCR beta chain was recovered during a study of memory CD4+ T cells and cytomegalovirus serostatus. Broader study findings: Suggested: most of the CMV-linked TCR signature lies in CD4+ memory cells.

Notes on this clone: The antigen is not known.

The sort gate was single viable CD3+CD4+CD8-CD45RO+ cells for memory CD4+ T cells. TCRdb keeps only in-frame clones here, not all; method: immunoSEQ multiplex PCR. The repertoire has roughly 42,000 clones, over 70% of them found once; the top ten carry roughly 0.5%. The TCR was taken from an adult in good health and CMV-seronegative. Sequences were obtained from memory CD4+ T cells from blood.

The chain's CDR3 is CASSYSSAGGYEQFF. The CDR3 DNA reads as TGTGCCAGCAGTTACTCGAGCGCAGGCGGGTATGAGCAGTTCTTC. The chain combines TRBV6-5 with TRBJ2-1; D perhaps matches TRBD2 (5 bases). From germline, CDR1 is MNHEY and CDR2 SVGAGI. This CDR3 is built from 15 residues. V was clipped by 0 bases and J by 8 bases, with 14 bases between them.